This TCR beta chain was recovered during a study of blood T cell repertoires in COVID-19. At the level of the study: The United States, Italy and Spain provided the acute and convalescent COVID-19 samples.

Methods used by the authors: Amplifying reference gene primers gave estimates of nucleated cell counts. TCRdb's copy holds only in-frame clones and misses some; the assay was immunoSEQ multiplex PCR. V and J calls and clone size are as listed in that table; D and trimming were resolved from the DNA. The sample shows 250,000 to 350,000 clones, around 90% of them seen only once. The V gene's germline CDR1 is MRHNA and CDR2 SNTAGT. The CDR3 consists of 14 residues. V shed 6 bases, J shed 6 bases, and the junction held 6 bases outside the gene matches. Seattle patient enrollment occurred during active infection, with longitudinal follow-up thereafter.

Sequenced: peripheral blood. The chain carries TRBV6-4 and TRBJ2-2; 8 positions match TRBD1. The TCR was taken from a woman in her 30s with COVID-19, enrolled during active disease. CDR3 bases: TGTGCCAGCAGAGGGGACAGGAGCGCCGGGGAGCTGTTTTTT. This translates into CASRGDRSAGELFF.